The rows below give T cell receptor beta chains drawn from one sample of a study of blood T cell repertoires in COVID-19. Only in-frame clones appear in the TCRdb table, and some are missing; sequencing was by immunoSEQ multiplex PCR. The table records 20,000 to 25,000 clones, roughly 73% of them present only once. The sample comprised peripheral blood. Source of these receptors: a human donor in a cohort sampled during active or convalescent COVID-19. The CDR3 runs from the conserved cysteine through the conserved F or W.

V gene | CDR3 protein
TRBV6-5 | CASSYRPWGGYGYTF
TRBV11-2 | CASSLRGTDTQYF
TRBV5-1 | CASSRVGGYDEQFF
TRBV4-1 | CASSQTGGVSPLHF
TRBV6-5 | CASSYSGTHMNTEAFF
TRBV29-1 | CSVDGTSGGLTDTQYF
TRBV15 | CATSRGTGIQETQYF
TRBV30 | CAWSSQGGSQPQHF
TRBV27 | CASRPPGEGRVDTQYF
TRBV19 | CASSMGSFNEKLFF
TRBV6-5 | CASSRRNTEAFF
TRBV24-1 | CATSSGSPNNEQFF
TRBV28 | CASRSHGTANYGYTF
TRBV21-1 | CDIGVSGNTIYF
TRBV5-1 | CASSHRGPYQETQYF
TRBV6-5 | CASSYGKRGAGNTIYF
TRBV30 | CAWSVRQGRAIYF
TRBV2 | CASSGQGRNTEAFF
TRBV19 | CASSIRGGLSTDTQYF
TRBV4-1 | CASSQDRAGGFSYEQYF
TRBV4-1 | CASSLGTGAGELFF
TRBV28 | CASSGRGNTEAFF
TRBV6-5 | CASRTRQTGYGYTF
TRBV28 | CASSYPYGGASDTQYF
TRBV28 | CASSRDRDPPQETQYF
TRBV7-6 | CASSLASSTDTQYF
TRBV18 | CASSPRQGLGKNIQYF
TRBV6-5 | CASSYSSGVATQYF
TRBV7-7 | CASSELAGPPQETQYF
TRBV27 | CASSLSGTGGDSPLHF
TRBV6-5 | CASSYSGTGYSYEQYF
TRBV27 | CASSQNTPFRAFF
TRBV10-2 | CASPGKGNQPQHF
TRBV6-2/TRBV6-3 | CASSSLDRTASFEAFF
TRBV25-1 | CASNGDRGRDSPLHF
TRBV29-1 | CSVTDPGTGVNTEAFF
TRBV12-3/TRBV12-4 | CASKTSGVNTQYF